This T cell receptor (beta chain) was obtained from a study of T cells after yellow fever vaccination. Background on the study: It was SMART-Seq v4 Ultra Low Input that prepared the fractions with low cell numbers. Whole-study results and caveats: Clones from primary vaccination mostly reappeared after the booster (around 96% CD4, around 90% CD8). Secondary responses were weaker yet peaked faster, day 5 versus 15.

This clonotype showed up just a few times. Its antigen is as yet unknown. 5'RACE template switching added a universal primer site and UMIs to TCR cDNA. TCRdb fed the 5' RACE reads into MiXCR, producing one record per CDR3 protein. The sample records nearly 350,000 distinct CDR3 sequences, roughly 7.5% being singletons. The length of the CDR3 is 17 residues. The trim removed 10 bases at V and 0 bases at J, leaving 12 bases unmatched. The germline gives CDR1 MDHEN, CDR2 SYDVKM. This specimen consisted of PBMCs, obtained around 45 days after the first yellow fever vaccination. The chain is built from TRBV28 and TRBJ2-3; the match to TRBD2 covers 11 bases. The sequence was obtained from a man aged 18 to 35 who received the YFV17D yellow fever vaccine. CDR3 sequence reads: CATLQTSGATSTDTQYF. CDR3 sequence (DNA): TGTGCCACCCTCCAGACTAGCGGGGCGACTAGCACAGATACGCAGTATTTT.